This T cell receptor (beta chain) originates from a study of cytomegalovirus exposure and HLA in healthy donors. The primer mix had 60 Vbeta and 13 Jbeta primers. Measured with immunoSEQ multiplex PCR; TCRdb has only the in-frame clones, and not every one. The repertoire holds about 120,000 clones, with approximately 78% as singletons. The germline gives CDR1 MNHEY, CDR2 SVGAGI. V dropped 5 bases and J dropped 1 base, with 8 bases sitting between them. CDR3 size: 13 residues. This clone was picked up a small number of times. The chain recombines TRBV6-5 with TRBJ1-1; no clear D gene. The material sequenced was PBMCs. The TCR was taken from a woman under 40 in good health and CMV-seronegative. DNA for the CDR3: TGTGCCAGCAGTGGGCAGACGAACACTGAAGCTTTCTTT. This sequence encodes CASSGQTNTEAFF.